These 14 T cell receptor beta chains came from one sample sequenced in a study of blood T cell repertoires in COVID-19. The data were produced by immunoSEQ multiplex PCR, yet TCRdb's version contains in-frame clones alone and is incomplete. The table lists around 250,000 clones, 88% of them singletons. Material: peripheral blood. These receptors came from a woman aged 70 to 79 with COVID-19, enrolled during active disease.

The chain links TRBV9 to TRBJ1-1, with unresolved D. The CDR3 length is 15 residues. Trimming pared 4 bases from V and 4 bases from J, leaving 17 bases between. Germline CDR1 reads SGDLS; CDR2 reads YYNGEE. The chain's CDR3 is CASSPSWAVGTEAFF. CDR3 nucleotide sequence: TGTGCCAGCAGCCCCTCCTGGGCAGTGGGCACTGAAGCTTTCTTT.

This clone was counted only a few times. The V gene is TRBV20-1, the J gene TRBJ2-3, with D unresolved. Per germline, CDR1 DFQATT and CDR2 SNEGSKA (reference sequence). Trimming removed 3 bases from V and 2 bases from J, with 9 bases in between. The CDR3 contains 13 residues. CDR3: CSASHTFTDTQYF. CDR3 DNA: TGCAGTGCTAGTCATACTTTCACAGATACGCAGTATTTT.

The CDR3 region is CSVEPPADTQYF. The CDR3 DNA reads as TGCAGCGTTGAACCTCCAGCGGATACGCAGTATTTT. The J gene is TRBJ2-3, the V gene TRBV29-1, with no clear D. The V gene lost 2 bases and the J gene lost 6 bases, with 9 bases spanning the gap. The germline V gene encodes CDR1 SQVTM and CDR2 ANQGSEA. This CDR3 has 12 amino acids.

The chain combines TRBV7-3 with TRBJ2-3; weak D call: TRBD2 (6 bases). Germline CDR1 and CDR2: SGHTA and FQGTGA. V lost 5 bases and J 7 bases, leaving 13 bases between the germline ends. CDR3 size: 13 residues. The CDR3, as DNA: TGTGCCAGCAGCCCAGGGACTCCCCATACGCAGTATTTT. Translated, it gives CASSPGTPHTQYF.

This clone was found once. The CDR3 coding sequence is TGTGCCATCAGGGGGGACAAGGACTATGGCTACACCTTC. Translation: CAIRGDKDYGYTF. This chain uses TRBV10-3 with TRBJ1-2, with D tentatively TRBD1 (6 bases). V lost 6 bases and J 3 bases, leaving 11 bases between the germline ends. CDR3 length: 13 residues. Germline V gene data show CDR1 as ENHRY and CDR2 as SYGVKD.

This clone was seen more than once but under ten times. The chain couples TRBV6-6 to TRBJ1-4; 7 positions match TRBD1. Unmatched junction bases numbered 9, after V lost 7 bases and J lost 1 base. CDR3 length: 16 residues. Germline CDR1 MNHNY, CDR2 SVGAGI (reference sequence). CDR3 nucleotide sequence: TGTGCCAGCACCGAGACCCGACAGGGAACTAATGAAAAACTGTTTTTT. This translates into CASTETRQGTNEKLFF.

This clone has more than one count but fewer than ten. The chain is built from TRBV7-3 and TRBJ1-6; 8 bases align to TRBD1. The junction had 8 bases not matched to a gene; V was cut back by 2 bases and J by 8 bases. Germline CDR1 and CDR2: SGHTA and FQGTGA. The CDR3 has 16 amino acids. The CDR3 protein is CASSLGAGGLDSPLHF. CDR3 coding DNA: TGTGCCAGCAGCTTAGGTGCAGGGGGCTTGGATTCACCCCTCCACTTT.

The genes are TRBV18 and TRBJ1-2; 8 bases are shared with TRBD1. CDR3 length: 16 amino acids. Germline V gene lookup returns CDR1 KGHSH and CDR2 LQKENI. V lost 2 bases, J lost 0 bases, and 5 bases stayed unmatched. Here the CDR3 reads CASSPTRQGTNYGYTF. The CDR3 DNA sequence: TGTGCCAGCTCACCAACCAGACAGGGGACTAACTATGGCTACACCTTC. Using reference TRBV18 and TRBJ1-2 for the parts outside the CDR3, the full variable domain is NAGVMQNPRHLVRRRGQEARLRCSPMKGHSHVYWYRQLPEEGLKFMVYLQKENIIDESGMPKERFSAEFPKEGPSILRIQQVVRGDSAAYFCASSPTRQGTNYGYTFGSGTRLTVV.

The CDR3 DNA follows: TGTGCCAGCAGTCCCAGGGTGAACACTGAAGCTTTCTTT. It yields the protein CASSPRVNTEAFF. The V call is TRBV2, the J call TRBJ1-1; D perhaps matches TRBD1 (5 bases). V lost 5 bases and J lost 0, with 7 bases in between. Germline loops: CDR1 SNHLY, CDR2 FYNNEI. The CDR3 totals 13 residues.

Concerning this clone: Other DNA sequences in this sample translate to the same CDR3. The V and J genes are TRBV30 and TRBJ1-6; D remains ambiguous. The germline CDR1 and CDR2 sequences are GTSNPN and SVGIG (reference sequence). V lost 0 bases, J lost 6 bases, and 9 bases lay in between. The CDR3 runs 14 residues. The CDR3 nucleotides read TGTGCCTGGAGTGTAAGAGGCAGTAATTCACCCCTCCACTTT. Protein sequence: CAWSVRGSNSPLHF.

V and J are TRBV9 and TRBJ1-2; D might be TRBD1 (6 bases). The CDR3 has 17 residues. Trimming removed 4 bases at V and 5 bases at J, with 24 bases between. In germline, CDR1 is SGDLS, CDR2 YYNGEE. The DNA of the CDR3 is TGTGCCAGCAGCCCCTTCTCCGGGGGGCCTGGGGGATATGGCTACACCTTC. It codes for CASSPFSGGPGGYGYTF. Full variable domain (remainder filled in from reference TRBV9 and TRBJ1-2): DSGVTQTPKHLITATGQRVTLRCSPRSGDLSVYWYQQSLDQGLQFLIQYYNGEERAKGNILERFSAQQFPDLHSELNLSSLELGDSALYFCASSPFSGGPGGYGYTFGSGTRLTVV.

The V call is TRBV12-3 or TRBV12-4, the J call TRBJ2-1; D is possibly TRBD1 (5 bases). The CDR3 has 13 amino acids. With 3 bases removed from V and 4 bases from J, the gap between germline ends came to 7 bases. DNA of the CDR3: TGTGCCAGCAGTTTGGGGCGTTACAATGAGCAGTTCTTC. This sequence encodes CASSLGRYNEQFF.

The chain recombines TRBV3-1 (or the pseudogene TRBV3-2) with TRBJ2-1, with 8 bases identical to TRBD2. The CDR3 has 15 amino acids. The germline V gene has CDR1 LGHDT and CDR2 YNNKEL (reference sequence). The trim removed 4 bases at V and 5 bases at J, leaving 7 bases unmatched. The CDR3 nucleotides read TGTGCCAGCAGCCTGAAGCCGGGGGGGAACAATGAGCAGTTCTTC. It specifies CASSLKPGGNNEQFF.

The chain recombines TRBV18 with TRBJ1-5; the match to TRBD1 covers 7 bases. The CDR3 runs 13 residues. V gave up 2 bases and J gave up 10 bases; unmatched junction bases: 5. Germline V lookup: CDR1 KGHSH, CDR2 LQKENI. CDR3 nucleotides: TGTGCCAGCTCACCAGGGACAGCCGCTCCCCAGCATTTT. Translating gives CASSPGTAAPQHF. The whole variable domain, remainder taken from reference TRBV18 and TRBJ1-5, is NAGVMQNPRHLVRRRGQEARLRCSPMKGHSHVYWYRQLPEEGLKFMVYLQKENIIDESGMPKERFSAEFPKEGPSILRIQQVVRGDSAAYFCASSPGTAAPQHFGDGTRLSIL.